The 8 T cell receptor beta chains below all came from one sample that was sequenced in a study of blood T cell repertoires in COVID-19. Data came from immunoSEQ multiplex PCR; TCRdb stores just in-frame clones and leaves some out. The data hold approximately 120,000 clones, with under 85% observed a single time. Sequencing used peripheral blood. These receptors all come from a man aged 55-75 years with acute or convalescent COVID-19.

CDR3 sequence (DNA): TGCGCCAGCAGCCCTGGACTAGCGGGAGGGCCGGAGACCCAGTACTTC. Its protein product is CASSPGLAGGPETQYF. J is TRBJ2-5 and V is TRBV5-1; 15 bases line up with TRBD2. Looked up from germline, CDR1 is SGHRS and CDR2 is YFSETQ. The CDR3 covers 16 residues. With V trimmed by 4 bases and J by 5 bases, 6 bases remained unmatched.

J is TRBJ1-2 and V is TRBV9, with D uncertain. V lost 3 bases and J lost 7, with 22 bases in between. The germline V gene encodes CDR1 SGDLS and CDR2 YYNGEE. The CDR3 is 16 residues long. CDR3 DNA sequence: TGTGCCAGCAGCGCGACCCCCGAACCCTACCGGGGTGGCTACACCTTC. Translated: CASSATPEPYRGGYTF.

V gene TRBV28 combines with J gene TRBJ2-7; perhaps TRBD2 as D (5 bases). Germline loops: CDR1 MDHEN, CDR2 SYDVKM. The CDR3 has 13 residues. V shed 8 bases and J shed 0 bases, with 11 bases lying between them. This CDR3 is CASRGTVSYEQYF. For the CDR3, the DNA is TGTGCCAGCCGGGGTACAGTCTCCTACGAGCAGTACTTC.

V gene TRBV28 combines with J gene TRBJ1-1; 7 nucleotides agree with TRBD1. The CDR3 contains 15 residues. Looked up from germline, CDR1 is MDHEN and CDR2 is SYDVKM. The ends lost 4 bases at V and 0 bases at J; junction bases unmatched: 5. The CDR3 bases are TGTGCCAGCAGTTGGCAGGGGGGTATGAACACTGAAGCTTTCTTT. It codes for CASSWQGGMNTEAFF. The full variable domain, in which reference TRBV28 and TRBJ1-1 provide the parts outside the CDR3, is DVKVTQSSRYLVKRTGEKVFLECVQDMDHENMFWYRQDPGLGLRLIYFSYDVKMKEKGDIPEGYSVSREKKERFSLILESASTNQTSMYLCASSWQGGMNTEAFFGQGTRLTVV.

The rearrangement uses TRBV7-3 and TRBJ2-3; 7 bases line up with TRBD2. This CDR3 is built from 15 residues. Germline values: CDR1 SGHTA, CDR2 FQGTGA. J was trimmed by 3 bases and V by 4 bases; bases with no gene match: 7. CDR3 in amino acids: CASSSPSGGTDTQYF. CDR3 DNA sequence: TGTGCCAGCAGCTCACCTAGCGGTGGTACAGATACGCAGTATTTT. Full variable domain (rest looked up from reference TRBV7-3 and TRBJ2-3): GAGVSQTPSNKVTEKGKYVELRCDPISGHTALYWYRQSLGQGPEFLIYFQGTGAADDSGLPNDRFFAVRPEGSVSTLKIQRTERGDSAVYLCASSSPSGGTDTQYFGPGTRLTVL.

This chain connects TRBV2 to TRBJ1-1; TRBD1 might be the D (6 bases). V was pared by 7 bases and J by 0 bases, with 9 bases between. CDR3 size: 13 residues. Germline CDR1 reads SNHLY; CDR2 reads FYNNEI. CDR3 region: CASNRVMNTEAFF. For the CDR3, the DNA is TGTGCCAGCAACAGGGTCATGAACACTGAAGCTTTCTTT.

This sequence joins TRBV5-1 and TRBJ2-2, with 10 nucleotides matching TRBD1. CDR1 is SGHRS, CDR2 YFSETQ, per germline. J lost 3 bases, V lost 5 bases, and 7 bases had no gene match. This CDR3 is 16 amino acids long. CDR3 in DNA: TGCGCCAGCAGTCGGCTAGGGACAGGGGACACCGGGGAGCTGTTTTTT. It is translated as CASSRLGTGDTGELFF.

The chain is built from TRBV19 and TRBJ2-7, with 9 positions matching TRBD2. Germline CDR1 and CDR2: LNHDA and SQIVND (reference sequence). This CDR3 is 15 amino acids long. V lost 6 bases and J lost 5; bases outside the gene matches: 11. The CDR3 here is CASRNLAGANHEQYF. For the CDR3, the DNA is TGTGCCAGTAGGAATTTAGCGGGAGCGAATCACGAGCAGTACTTC.